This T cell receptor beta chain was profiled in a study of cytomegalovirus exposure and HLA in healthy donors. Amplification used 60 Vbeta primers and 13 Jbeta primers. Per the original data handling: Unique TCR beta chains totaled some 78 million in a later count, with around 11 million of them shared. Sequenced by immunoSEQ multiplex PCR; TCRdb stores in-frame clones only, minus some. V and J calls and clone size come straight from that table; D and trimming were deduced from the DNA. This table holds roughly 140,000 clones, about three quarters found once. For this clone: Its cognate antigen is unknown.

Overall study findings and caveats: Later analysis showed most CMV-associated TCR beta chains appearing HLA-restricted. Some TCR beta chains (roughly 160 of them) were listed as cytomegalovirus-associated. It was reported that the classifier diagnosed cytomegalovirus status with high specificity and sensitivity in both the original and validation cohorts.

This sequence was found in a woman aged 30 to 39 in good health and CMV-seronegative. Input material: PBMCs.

The CDR3 here is CASSSGTSGVKNTGELFF. For the CDR3, the DNA is TGTGCCAGCTCCTCCGGGACTAGCGGGGTCAAGAACACCGGGGAGCTGTTTTTT. The gene calls are TRBV5-6 and TRBJ2-2; 13 nucleotides agree with TRBD2. The germline CDR1 and CDR2 sequences are SGHDT and YYEEEE. The CDR3 spans 18 residues. J was trimmed by 1 base and V by 7 bases; bases with no gene match: 10.